This entry lists 29 T cell receptor beta chains sequenced from one sample in a study of T cells in Graves' hyperthyroidism and ophthalmopathy. TCR beta CDR3 regions were amplified from RNA. Carried out on the TCR CDR3, a first-round RT-PCR used the HTBI primer set. Each CDR3 protein is one row after TCRdb ran MiXCR on the multiplex PCR reads. The sample includes 550,000 to 800,000 distinct CDR3 sequences, about 16% of them seen just once. The sample was blood. These receptors originate from a man younger than 30 with Graves' hyperthyroidism.

The J gene is TRBJ1-2, the V gene TRBV20-1; 7 positions agree with TRBD1. CDR1 is DFQATT, CDR2 SNEGSKA, per germline (reference sequence). The J segment lost 0 bases and the V segment lost 5 bases, leaving 3 bases of the junction unmatched. CDR3 size: 13 residues. CDR3 in DNA: TGCAGTGCTCGGGACAGAACTAACTATGGCTACACCTTC. Protein product: CSARDRTNYGYTF.

This clonotype was seen more than once but under ten times. V usage is TRBV19 and J usage is TRBJ2-2; 9 bases line up with TRBD2. The CDR3 runs to 14 residues. The germline V gene has CDR1 LNHDA and CDR2 SQIVND (reference sequence). J was trimmed by 3 bases and V by 9 bases; bases with no gene match: 5. CDR3 bases: TGTGCCAGCGCTCTAGCGGGGTACACCGGGGAGCTGTTTTTT. It specifies CASALAGYTGELFF.

This clonotype was counted at least ten times. The chain has TRBV11-2 and TRBJ2-1; 9 bases match TRBD1. Germline loops: CDR1 SGHAT, CDR2 FQNNGV. Losses at the gene ends were 2 bases for V and 4 bases for J; bases not matched to a gene: 3. The CDR3 sequence is 15 residues long. Written as DNA, the CDR3 is TGTGCCAGCAGCTTATGGACAGGGGAATACAATGAGCAGTTCTTC. Protein: CASSLWTGEYNEQFF.

This chain connects TRBV20-1 to TRBJ2-3; no reliable D call. V lost 4 bases, J lost 12 bases, and 14 bases lay in between. The CDR3 has 11 amino acids. Germline CDR1 is DFQATT and CDR2 is SNEGSKA (reference sequence). CDR3 in amino acids: CSANNRDRQYF. For the CDR3, the DNA is TGCAGTGCTAACAATAGAGATAGACAGTATTTT.

This chain links TRBV6-1 with TRBJ2-7, with 7 bases lining up with TRBD1. Per germline, CDR1 MNHNS and CDR2 SASEGT. J was trimmed by 5 bases and V by 6 bases; bases with no gene match: 16. This CDR3 is 16 amino acids long. The CDR3 nucleotides read TGTGCCAGCAGCCGCCTCCGGGACAGCGCCCGGAACGAGCAGTACTTC. Its protein is CASSRLRDSARNEQYF.

V usage is TRBV5-1 and J usage is TRBJ2-7, with D possibly being TRBD1 (5 bases). CDR1 and CDR2 from the germline V gene are SGHRS and YFSETQ. This CDR3 region has 15 residues. Trimming shortened V by 0 bases and J by 2 bases, and 12 bases separated the two germline ends. CDR3 DNA sequence: TGCGCCAGCAGCTTGGTAGGTCAGGGTCCCTACGAGCAGTACTTC. Translation: CASSLVGQGPYEQYF.

This clonotype was seen many times. This chain links TRBV28 with TRBJ2-7, with D maybe TRBD1 (6 bases). Germline CDR1 MDHEN, CDR2 SYDVKM. The CDR3 has 14 residues. Trimming stripped 6 bases from V and 3 bases from J, with 15 bases between. CDR3 nucleotide sequence: TGTGCCAGCAGCGACCCAGGGGTACGCTACGAGCAGTACTTC. Its translation: CASSDPGVRYEQYF.

This clonotype has only one observation. The chain combines TRBV28 with TRBJ1-4; unclear D gene. Germline CDR1 MDHEN, CDR2 SYDVKM. The length of the CDR3 is 12 residues. With 2 bases removed from V and 7 bases from J, the gap between germline ends came to 5 bases. CDR3 sequence: CASSLLFEKLFF. The CDR3 coding sequence is TGTGCCAGCAGTTTACTCTTTGAAAAACTGTTTTTT.

This chain links TRBV6-1 with TRBJ2-3; possibly TRBD2 for D (6 bases). The CDR3 is made up of 15 amino acids. Germline V CDR1 and CDR2: MNHNS, SASEGT. Between the trimmed V and J ends, which lost 5 bases and 6 bases, there was a span of 18 bases. The CDR3 DNA follows: TGTGCCAGCAGTCCCTGGGGGAATGGGGGGGATACGCAGTATTTT. This encodes CASSPWGNGGDTQYF.

This clonotype was detected many times. The V call is TRBV28, the J call TRBJ2-1; 7 nucleotides align to TRBD2. The CDR3 contains 14 residues. CDR1 is MDHEN, CDR2 SYDVKM, per germline. The V gene end was trimmed by 2 bases and the J gene end by 6 bases; junction bases not matched to a gene: 4. The CDR3 DNA reads TGTGCCAGCAGTTTAGGCCTAGCGGTCAATGAGCAGTTCTTC. Protein sequence: CASSLGLAVNEQFF.

The chain carries TRBV4-1 and TRBJ2-7; D remains unclear. Germline assignment: CDR1 MGHRA and CDR2 YSYEKL. V was trimmed by 0 bases and J by 0 bases, leaving 12 bases between them. This CDR3 spans 16 amino acids. The CDR3 protein is CASSQELPASSYEQYF. CDR3 bases: TGCGCCAGCAGCCAAGAACTCCCGGCGAGCTCCTACGAGCAGTACTTC.

This chain uses TRBV11-3 with TRBJ2-7; 8 bases match TRBD1. The CDR3 runs to 14 residues. Unmatched junction bases numbered 6, after V lost 5 bases and J lost 3 bases. Germline V gene data show CDR1 as SGHNT and CDR2 as YENEEA. This CDR3 is CASSIRTGFYEQYF. The CDR3 bases are TGTGCCAGCAGCATTAGGACAGGGTTCTACGAGCAGTACTTC.

This clonotype appeared a few times. V usage is TRBV30 and J usage is TRBJ1-5; possible D gene TRBD1, 6 bases. Trimming shortened V by 2 bases and J by 4 bases, and 9 bases separated the two germline ends. Per germline, CDR1 GTSNPN and CDR2 SVGIG (reference sequence). This CDR3 has 13 residues. The CDR3 protein is CAWSRTENQPQHF. CDR3 nucleotides: TGTGCCTGGAGTAGGACAGAGAATCAGCCCCAGCATTTT.

This clonotype has more than one count but fewer than ten. The chain uses TRBV7-9 and TRBJ2-1; maybe TRBD2 (6 bases). V lost 1 base, J lost 8 bases, and 12 bases lay in between. Germline V gives CDR1 SEHNR, CDR2 FQNEAQ (reference sequence). The CDR3 length is 14 residues. CDR3 sequence: CASSLVGSSHEQFF. CDR3 bases: TGTGCCAGCAGCTTAGTCGGGAGTTCCCATGAGCAGTTCTTC.

As for this clonotype: This may stem from a read error, because a much larger clone lies one nucleotide away. The V and J genes are TRBV20-1 and TRBJ1-1; D not resolved. Trimming cost V 3 bases and J 0 bases, with 8 bases left between them. The CDR3 is 13 residues long. The germline V gene encodes CDR1 DFQATT and CDR2 SNEGSKA (reference sequence). CDR3 protein: CSARAGMNTEAFF. CDR3 coding DNA: TGCAGTGCTAGGGCCGGCATGAACACTGAAGCTTTCTTT.

This clonotype was seen at least ten times. This chain's CDR3 is CASRESTSGRAGELFF. CDR3 nucleotide sequence: TGTGCCAGCAGAGAGAGCACGAGCGGGAGGGCCGGGGAGCTGTTTTTT. The V and J genes are TRBV2 and TRBJ2-2; 10 positions agree with TRBD2. The CDR3 has 16 residues. Looked up from germline, CDR1 is SNHLY and CDR2 is FYNNEI. With 6 bases clipped from V and 6 bases from J, the junction kept 10 bases outside the gene matches.

The chain couples TRBV20-1 to TRBJ2-3, with 8 positions matching TRBD1. The CDR3 consists of 14 residues. In germline, CDR1 is DFQATT, CDR2 SNEGSKA (reference sequence). V shed 6 bases and J 2 bases; nucleotides not matched to a gene: 7. Here the CDR3 reads CSARQGIYTDTQYF. The CDR3 DNA reads as TGCAGTGCCAGACAGGGGATTTACACAGATACGCAGTATTTT.

This clonotype has more than one count but fewer than ten. This chain connects TRBV7-9 to TRBJ2-7, with 8 bases aligning to TRBD1. J was trimmed by 3 bases and V by 7 bases; bases with no gene match: 11. In germline, CDR1 is SEHNR, CDR2 FQNEAQ (reference sequence). The length of the CDR3 is 15 residues. The DNA of the CDR3 is TGTGCCAGCACCAACCTCGGACAGGGTGGCTACGAGCAGTACTTC. Protein sequence: CASTNLGQGGYEQYF.

The chain joins TRBV18 to TRBJ1-5; D is uncertain. Trimming cost V 2 bases and J 6 bases, with 17 bases left between them. Germline V gene lookup returns CDR1 KGHSH and CDR2 LQKENI. This CDR3 spans 16 amino acids. The CDR3 bases are TGTGCCAGCTCACCAAGCGTAGGGAATCGGGTTCAGCCCCAGCATTTT. It translates to CASSPSVGNRVQPQHF.

This clonotype was detected only a few times. This chain joins TRBV4-1 and TRBJ2-1; D call uncertain. The germline V and J ends were trimmed by 0 bases and 3 bases, with 9 bases remaining between them. There are 15 residues in the CDR3. Germline V CDR1 and CDR2: MGHRA, YSYEKL. In DNA form, the CDR3 reads TGCGCCAGCAGCCAAGAAGGGCTCGGCTACAATGAGCAGTTCTTC. This encodes CASSQEGLGYNEQFF.

The gene calls are TRBV4-3 and TRBJ2-1, with TRBD2 matching over 7 bases. The germline V gene has CDR1 LGHNA and CDR2 YSLEER. The CDR3 covers 15 residues. V shed 1 base, J shed 5 bases, and the junction held 5 bases outside the gene matches. DNA of the CDR3: TGCGCCAGCAGCCAAGCGCCTAGCGGAAACAATGAGCAGTTCTTC. As protein: CASSQAPSGNNEQFF.

This chain joins TRBV27 and TRBJ1-4, with 11 bases that match TRBD1. The germline CDR1 and CDR2 sequences are MNHEY and SMNVEV (reference sequence). The trim removed 7 bases at V and 3 bases at J, leaving 4 bases unmatched. The length of the CDR3 is 15 residues. The CDR3 coding sequence is TGTGCCAGCACGGACAGGGGGCTAGCTAATGAAAAACTGTTTTTT. Protein product: CASTDRGLANEKLFF. The variable domain in full, with the rest retrieved from reference TRBV27 and TRBJ1-4, is EAQVTQNPRYLITVTGKKLTVTCSQNMNHEYMSWYRQDPGLGLRQIYYSMNVEVTDKGDVPEGYKVSRKEKRNFPLILESPSPNQTSLYFCASTDRGLANEKLFFGSGTQLSVL.

The V call is TRBV11-3, the J call TRBJ2-2; D is ambiguous. Trimming stripped 2 bases from V and 7 bases from J, with 5 bases between. This CDR3 is built from 12 residues. The germline V gene has CDR1 SGHNT and CDR2 YENEEA. CDR3 DNA: TGTGCCAGCAGCTTAAGCCACGGGGAGCTGTTTTTT. Amino acid sequence: CASSLSHGELFF.

This clonotype was picked up many times. For the CDR3, the DNA is TGTGCCAGCAGGGGTACCGGGACAGGGAAAGAGACCCAGTACTTC. Translated: CASRGTGTGKETQYF. The chain links TRBV28 to TRBJ2-5; 9 positions match TRBD1. After removal of 6 bases from V and 3 bases from J, the junction contained 8 bases not matched to a gene. This CDR3 has 15 residues. Germline V gene lookup returns CDR1 MDHEN and CDR2 SYDVKM. The variable domain in full, with the rest retrieved from reference TRBV28 and TRBJ2-5, is DVKVTQSSRYLVKRTGEKVFLECVQDMDHENMFWYRQDPGLGLRLIYFSYDVKMKEKGDIPEGYSVSREKKERFSLILESASTNQTSMYLCASRGTGTGKETQYFGPGTRLLVL.

The DNA for the CDR3 is TGTGCCAGCAGTTTAGGGCGGGAGCGGGAGACCCAGTACTTC. Protein sequence: CASSLGRERETQYF. The rearrangement links TRBV12-3 or TRBV12-4 to TRBJ2-5; 7 bases are a match to TRBD2. The CDR3 covers 14 residues. Germline trimming cut 1 base from V and 5 bases from J; bases unmatched to any gene: 4.

The chain combines TRBV9 with TRBJ1-3, with D possibly being TRBD1 (5 bases). The CDR3 covers 15 residues. Trimming cost V 3 bases and J 0 bases, with 10 bases left between them. Germline V gene sequence: CDR1 SGDLS, CDR2 YYNGEE. CDR3 in DNA: TGTGCCAGCAGCGGAGGGGACCTCTCTGGAAACACCATATATTTT. Protein sequence: CASSGGDLSGNTIYF.

This clonotype came up many times. CDR3 in DNA: TGTGCCAGCAGTGAAAGAGGGACAGGGGCCTACTACGAGCAGTACTTC. As protein: CASSERGTGAYYEQYF. V gene TRBV2 combines with J gene TRBJ2-7; 10 bases line up with TRBD1. V lost 2 bases and J lost 3; bases outside the gene matches: 7. This CDR3 region has 16 residues. The germline CDR1 and CDR2 sequences are SNHLY and FYNNEI.

This clonotype was detected many times. V and J are TRBV2 and TRBJ2-1; D is possibly TRBD2 (7 bases). Per the germline V gene, CDR1 is SNHLY and CDR2 is FYNNEI. The length of the CDR3 is 15 residues. V was shortened by 3 bases and J by 7 bases, with 16 bases between the two germline ends. This CDR3 is CASSEAGANYNEQFF. CDR3 bases: TGTGCCAGCAGTGAGGCGGGGGCGAATTATAATGAGCAGTTCTTC.

This clonotype was seen a few times. The rearrangement uses TRBV11-3 and TRBJ2-3, with 11 bases lining up with TRBD2. The ends lost 4 bases at V and 1 base at J; junction bases unmatched: 7. Germline values: CDR1 SGHNT, CDR2 YENEEA. This CDR3 comprises 17 residues. This CDR3 is CASSSPTSGIGTDTQYF. In DNA form, the CDR3 reads TGTGCCAGCAGCTCCCCGACTAGCGGGATTGGCACAGATACGCAGTATTTT.